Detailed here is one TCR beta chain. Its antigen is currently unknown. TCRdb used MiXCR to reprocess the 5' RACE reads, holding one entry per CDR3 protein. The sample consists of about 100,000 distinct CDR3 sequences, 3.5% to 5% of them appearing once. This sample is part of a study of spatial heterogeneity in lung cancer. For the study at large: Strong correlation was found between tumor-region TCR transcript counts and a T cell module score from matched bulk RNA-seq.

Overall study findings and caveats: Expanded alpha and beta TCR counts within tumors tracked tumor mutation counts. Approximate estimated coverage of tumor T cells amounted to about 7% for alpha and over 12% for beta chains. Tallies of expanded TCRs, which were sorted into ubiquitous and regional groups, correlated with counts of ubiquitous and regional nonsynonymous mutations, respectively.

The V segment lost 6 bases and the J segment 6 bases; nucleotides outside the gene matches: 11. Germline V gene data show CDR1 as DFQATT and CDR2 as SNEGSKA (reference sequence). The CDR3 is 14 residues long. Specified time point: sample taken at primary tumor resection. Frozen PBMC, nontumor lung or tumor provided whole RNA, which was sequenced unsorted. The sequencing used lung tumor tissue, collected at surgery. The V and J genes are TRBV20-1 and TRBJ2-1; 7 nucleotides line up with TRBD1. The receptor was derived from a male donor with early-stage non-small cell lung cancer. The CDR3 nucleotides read TGCAGTGCCGGGGAACAGGGGTATATCAATGAGCAGTTCTTC. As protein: CSAGEQGYINEQFF.